The rows below give T cell receptor beta chains drawn from one sample of a study of response to subunit inactivated influenza vaccine. TCRdb processed the RT-PCR reads anew with MiXCR; each CDR3 protein has one entry. This table has over 150,000 distinct CDR3 sequences, approximately 14% appearing once. The sample here was CD8+ T cells sorted from PBMCs, taken 5 days after vaccination. The source of these receptors is a middle-aged man who received an inactivated influenza vaccine. The CDR3 runs from the conserved cysteine through the conserved F or W. D genes are given only for firm matches. A row's size may be missing; if present it is once, few, many or a size class.

>-|TRBV28|few|TRBJ2-2
CASSPFPETGELFF
TGTGCCAGCAGTCCGTTCCCGGAAACCGGGGAGCTGTTTTTT
>TRBD2|TRBV5-5|-|TRBJ2-1
CASSRPSGTGYNEQFF
TGTGCCAGCAGCCGGCCAAGCGGGACTGGCTACAATGAGCAGTTCTTC
>TRBD1|TRBV13|-|TRBJ1-5
CASSRTGGQPQHF
TGTGCCAGCAGCCGGACAGGGGGTCAGCCCCAGCATTTT
>-|TRBV6-2/TRBV6-3|few|TRBJ2-1
CASSYGRNSYNEQFF
TGTGCCAGCAGTTACGGGAGAAACTCCTACAATGAGCAGTTCTTC
>-|TRBV7-3|-|TRBJ2-1
CASSLSLATEQFF
TGTGCCAGCAGCTTAAGTTTAGCAACTGAGCAGTTCTTC
>TRBD1|TRBV12-3/TRBV12-4|-|TRBJ2-7
CASSLAGGVREQYF
TGTGCCAGCAGTTTGGCAGGGGGAGTCCGGGAGCAGTACTTC
>-|TRBV20-1|-|TRBJ2-1
CSAASTEVNEQFF
TGCAGTGCGGCGTCAACAGAGGTCAATGAGCAGTTCTTC
>-|TRBV20-1|few|TRBJ1-1
CSARWIGPNTEAFF
TGCAGTGCTCGGTGGATTGGACCGAACACTGAAGCTTTCTTT
>-|TRBV5-5|few|TRBJ2-2
CASSALNTGELFF
TGTGCCAGCAGCGCGTTAAACACCGGGGAGCTGTTTTTT
>-|TRBV9|few|TRBJ1-1
CASSVGGAANTEAFF
TGTGCCAGCAGCGTAGGGGGGGCAGCGAACACTGAAGCTTTCTTT
>-|TRBV11-2|-|TRBJ2-7
CASSPQTQYEQYF
TGTGCCAGCAGCCCCCAAACCCAATACGAGCAGTACTTC